This paragraph reports one T cell receptor beta chain. The target antigen is unknown. These data come from a study of OX40 agonist ivuxolimab in advanced cancers. Across the study: Partial responses were seen in three patients, one with hepatocellular carcinoma and two with cutaneous melanoma.

The CDR3 runs 15 residues. Germline V gene sequence: CDR1 SGHNT, CDR2 YYREEE (reference sequence). The V and J ends lost 1 base and 6 bases, in that order; junction bases with no gene match: 2. Assay: immunoSEQ multiplex PCR; the TCRdb copy retains only in-frame clones and omits some. Of 80,000 to 100,000 clones in the sample, more than 85% were seen once. Regarding the study as a whole: No antigen was identified for the clonally expanded peripheral T cells. Low levels of normalized T-cell clonal expansion also appeared in some nonresponders.

The material was CD4+ or CD8+ T cells sorted from blood, obtained in a trial of the OX40 agonist ivuxolimab. The receptor was derived from an adult with an advanced solid tumor such as melanoma, head and neck, liver or kidney cancer. This chain uses TRBV5-4 with TRBJ2-1; TRBD2 aligns across 12 bases. The DNA of the CDR3 is TGTGCCAGCAGCTTGCCTAGCGGGAGGGCCAATGAGCAGTTCTTC. Its translation: CASSLPSGRANEQFF. The whole variable domain, remainder taken from reference TRBV5-4 and TRBJ2-1, is ETGVTQSPTHLIKTRGQQVTLRCSSQSGHNTVSWYQQALGQGPQFIFQYYREEENGRGNFPPRFSGLQFPNYSSELNVNALELDDSALYLCASSLPSGRANEQFFGPGTRLTVL.